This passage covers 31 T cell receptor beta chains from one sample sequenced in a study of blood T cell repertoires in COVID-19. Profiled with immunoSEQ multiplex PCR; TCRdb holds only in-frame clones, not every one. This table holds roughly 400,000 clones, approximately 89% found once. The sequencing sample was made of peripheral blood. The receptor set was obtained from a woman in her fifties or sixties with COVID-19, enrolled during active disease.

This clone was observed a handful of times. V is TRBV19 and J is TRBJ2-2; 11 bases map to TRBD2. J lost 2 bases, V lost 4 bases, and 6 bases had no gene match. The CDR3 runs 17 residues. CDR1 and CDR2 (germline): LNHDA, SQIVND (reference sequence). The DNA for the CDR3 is TGTGCCAGTAGTACCCAAACTAGCGGGAGAAACACCGGGGAGCTGTTTTTT. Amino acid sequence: CASSTQTSGRNTGELFF.

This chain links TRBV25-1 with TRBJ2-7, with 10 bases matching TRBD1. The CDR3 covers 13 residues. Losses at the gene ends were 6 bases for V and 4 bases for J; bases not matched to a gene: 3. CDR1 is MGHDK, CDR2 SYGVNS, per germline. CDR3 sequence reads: CASRTGGRYEQYF. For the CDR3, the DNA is TGTGCCAGCAGGACAGGGGGCCGGTACGAGCAGTACTTC.

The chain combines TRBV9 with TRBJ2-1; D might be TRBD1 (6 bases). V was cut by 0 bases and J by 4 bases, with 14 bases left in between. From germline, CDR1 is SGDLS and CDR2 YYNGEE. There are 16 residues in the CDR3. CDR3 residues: CASSVVADRFYNEQFF. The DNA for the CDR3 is TGTGCCAGCAGCGTAGTGGCGGACAGATTTTACAATGAGCAGTTCTTC.

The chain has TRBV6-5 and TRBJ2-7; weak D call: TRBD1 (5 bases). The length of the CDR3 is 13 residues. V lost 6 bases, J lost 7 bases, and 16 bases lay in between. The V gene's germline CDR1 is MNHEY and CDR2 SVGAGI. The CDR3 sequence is CASRHRNLREQYF. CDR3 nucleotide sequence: TGTGCCAGCAGGCACAGGAACCTACGAGAGCAGTACTTC.

The CDR3 sequence: CASSSTTGTVEAFF. As DNA, the CDR3 is TGCGCCAGCAGCTCGACGACAGGAACCGTTGAAGCTTTCTTT. V and J are TRBV5-1 and TRBJ1-1; tentatively, D is TRBD1 (6 bases). The germline V and J ends were trimmed by 3 bases and 7 bases, with 16 bases remaining between them. Germline V gives CDR1 SGHRS, CDR2 YFSETQ. The CDR3 extends over 14 amino acids.

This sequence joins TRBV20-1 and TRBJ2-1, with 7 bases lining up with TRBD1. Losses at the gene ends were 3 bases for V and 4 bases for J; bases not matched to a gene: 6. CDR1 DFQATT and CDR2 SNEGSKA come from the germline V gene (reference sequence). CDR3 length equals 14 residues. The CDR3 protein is CSASDRDSYNEQFF. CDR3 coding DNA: TGCAGTGCTAGTGACCGGGACAGTTACAATGAGCAGTTCTTC.

CDR3 residues: CASSPLGGTGWNEQFF. The CDR3 bases are TGTGCCAGCAGTCCTCTGGGAGGGACAGGGTGGAATGAGCAGTTCTTC. The chain joins TRBV7-3 to TRBJ2-1; 9 bases map to TRBD1. The V and J ends lost 6 bases and 7 bases, in that order; junction bases with no gene match: 13. The CDR3 is made up of 16 amino acids. Looked up from germline, CDR1 is SGHTA and CDR2 is FQGTGA.

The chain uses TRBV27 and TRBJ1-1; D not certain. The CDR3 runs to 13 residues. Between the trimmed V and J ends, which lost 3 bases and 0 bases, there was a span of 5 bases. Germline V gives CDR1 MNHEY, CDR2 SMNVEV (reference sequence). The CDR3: CASSFQVNTEAFF. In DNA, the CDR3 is TGTGCCAGCAGTTTTCAGGTGAACACTGAAGCTTTCTTT.

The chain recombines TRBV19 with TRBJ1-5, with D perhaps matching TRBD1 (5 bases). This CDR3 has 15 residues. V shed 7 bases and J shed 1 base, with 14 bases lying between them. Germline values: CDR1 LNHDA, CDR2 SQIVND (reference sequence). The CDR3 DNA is TGTGCCAGTACCCTGACCCCAGGGAGCAATCAGCCCCAGCATTTT. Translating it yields CASTLTPGSNQPQHF.

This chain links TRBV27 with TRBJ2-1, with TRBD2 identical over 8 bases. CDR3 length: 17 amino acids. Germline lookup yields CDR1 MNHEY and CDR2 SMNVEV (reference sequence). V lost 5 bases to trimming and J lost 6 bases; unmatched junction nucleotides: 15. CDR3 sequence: CASSGPLVAGGINEQFF. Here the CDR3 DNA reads TGTGCCAGCAGTGGACCCCTAGTGGCGGGGGGAATCAATGAGCAGTTCTTC.

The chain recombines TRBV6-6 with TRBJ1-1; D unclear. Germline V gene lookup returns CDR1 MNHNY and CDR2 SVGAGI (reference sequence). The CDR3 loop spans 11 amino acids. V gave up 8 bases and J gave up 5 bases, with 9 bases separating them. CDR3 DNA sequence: TGTGCCAGCCTCTCTTTGACTGAAGCTTTCTTT. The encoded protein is CASLSLTEAFF.

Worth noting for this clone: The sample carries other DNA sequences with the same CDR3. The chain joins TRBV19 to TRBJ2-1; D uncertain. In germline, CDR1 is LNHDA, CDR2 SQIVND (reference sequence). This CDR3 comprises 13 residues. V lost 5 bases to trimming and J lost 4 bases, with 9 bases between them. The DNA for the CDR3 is TGTGCCAGTAGTCGCTCTAGTTACAATGAGCAGTTCTTC. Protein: CASSRSSYNEQFF.

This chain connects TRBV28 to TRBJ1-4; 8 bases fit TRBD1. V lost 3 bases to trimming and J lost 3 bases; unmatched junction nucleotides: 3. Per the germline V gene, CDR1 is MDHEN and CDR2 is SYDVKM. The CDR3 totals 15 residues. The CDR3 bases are TGTGCCAGCAGTTTCAGGGGGCCAGCTAATGAAAAACTGTTTTTT. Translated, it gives CASSFRGPANEKLFF.

In nucleotides, the CDR3 is TGTGCCTGGGCTGGCGGGGGTCCTGAGCAGTTCTTC. It encodes CAWAGGGPEQFF. This chain joins TRBV30 and TRBJ2-1; 7 positions match TRBD2. The CDR3 extends over 12 amino acids. CDR1 is GTSNPN, CDR2 SVGIG, per germline (reference sequence). The junction had 7 bases not matched to a gene; V was cut back by 5 bases and J by 9 bases. The full variable domain, its missing parts supplied by reference TRBV30 and TRBJ2-1, is SQTIHQWPATLVQPVGSPLSLECTVEGTSNPNLYWYRQAAGRGLQLLFYSVGIGQISSEVPQNLSASRPQDRQFILSSKKLLLSDSGFYLCAWAGGGPEQFFGPGTRLTVL.

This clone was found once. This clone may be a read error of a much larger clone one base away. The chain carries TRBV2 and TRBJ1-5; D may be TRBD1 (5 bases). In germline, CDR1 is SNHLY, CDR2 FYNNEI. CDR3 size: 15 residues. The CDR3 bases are TGTGCCAGCGGTGAAGTAGGCCGGAGGGGTCAGCCCCAGCATTTT. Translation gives CASGEVGRRGQPQHF.

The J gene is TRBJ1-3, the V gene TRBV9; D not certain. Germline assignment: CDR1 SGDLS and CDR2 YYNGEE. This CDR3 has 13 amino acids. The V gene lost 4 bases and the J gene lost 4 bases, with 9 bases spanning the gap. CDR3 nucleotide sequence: TGTGCCAGCAGCCCCTTCGAGGGAAACACCATATATTTT. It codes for CASSPFEGNTIYF.

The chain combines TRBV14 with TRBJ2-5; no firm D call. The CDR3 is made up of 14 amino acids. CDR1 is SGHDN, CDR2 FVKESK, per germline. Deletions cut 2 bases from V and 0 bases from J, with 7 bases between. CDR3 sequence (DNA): TGTGCCAGCAGCCAAATAAATTACCAAGAGACCCAGTACTTC. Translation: CASSQINYQETQYF.

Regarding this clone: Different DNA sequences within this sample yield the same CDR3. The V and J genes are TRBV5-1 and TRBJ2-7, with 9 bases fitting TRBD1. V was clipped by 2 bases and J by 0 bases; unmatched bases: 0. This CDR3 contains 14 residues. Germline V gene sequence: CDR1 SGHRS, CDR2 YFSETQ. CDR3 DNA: TGCGCCAGCAGCTTACAGGGGGCCTCCTACGAGCAGTACTTC. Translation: CASSLQGASYEQYF. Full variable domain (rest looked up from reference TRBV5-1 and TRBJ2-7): KAGVTQTPRYLIKTRGQQVTLSCSPISGHRSVSWYQQTPGQGLQFLFEYFSETQRNKGNFPGRFSGRQFSNSRSEMNVSTLELGDSALYLCASSLQGASYEQYFGPGTRLTVT.

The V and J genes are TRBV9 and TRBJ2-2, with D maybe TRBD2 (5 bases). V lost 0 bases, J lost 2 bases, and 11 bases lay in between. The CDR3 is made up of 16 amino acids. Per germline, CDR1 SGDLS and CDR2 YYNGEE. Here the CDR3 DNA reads TGTGCCAGCAGCGTAGCTCCCCCTAGCAACACCGGGGAGCTGTTTTTT. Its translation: CASSVAPPSNTGELFF.

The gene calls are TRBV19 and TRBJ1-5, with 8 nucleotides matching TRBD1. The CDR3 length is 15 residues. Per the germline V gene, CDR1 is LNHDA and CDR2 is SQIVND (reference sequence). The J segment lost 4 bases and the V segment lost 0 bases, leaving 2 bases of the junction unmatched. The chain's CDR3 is CASSIDQGANQPQHF. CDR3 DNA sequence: TGTGCCAGTAGTATAGACCAGGGGGCGAATCAGCCCCAGCATTTT.

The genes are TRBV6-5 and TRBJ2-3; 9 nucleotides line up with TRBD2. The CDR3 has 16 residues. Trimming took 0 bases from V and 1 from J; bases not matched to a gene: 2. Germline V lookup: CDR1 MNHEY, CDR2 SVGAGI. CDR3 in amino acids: CASSYSWTSGTDTQYF. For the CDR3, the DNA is TGTGCCAGCAGTTACTCTTGGACTAGCGGCACAGATACGCAGTATTTT.

CDR3: CASSTRLAGGLSTDTQYF. The CDR3 DNA reads TGTGCCAGCAGCACACGACTTGCGGGGGGGCTGAGCACAGATACGCAGTATTTT. This sequence joins TRBV9 and TRBJ2-3; TRBD2 matches 9 bases. The V segment lost 4 bases and the J segment 0 bases; nucleotides outside the gene matches: 12. CDR1 and CDR2 from the germline V gene are SGDLS and YYNGEE. This CDR3 is 18 amino acids long.

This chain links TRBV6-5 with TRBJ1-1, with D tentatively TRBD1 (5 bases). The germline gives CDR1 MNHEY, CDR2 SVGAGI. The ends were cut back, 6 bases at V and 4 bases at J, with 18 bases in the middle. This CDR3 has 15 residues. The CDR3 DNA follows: TGTGCCAGCAGACGACAAGACGGGGGAGGCACTGAAGCTTTCTTT. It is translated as CASRRQDGGGTEAFF.

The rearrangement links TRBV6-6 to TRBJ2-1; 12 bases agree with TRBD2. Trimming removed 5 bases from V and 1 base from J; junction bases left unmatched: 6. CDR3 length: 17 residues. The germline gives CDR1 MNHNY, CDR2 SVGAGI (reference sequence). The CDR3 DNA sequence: TGTGCCAGCAGTCCACGGACTAGCGGGGCTTCCTACAATGAGCAGTTCTTC. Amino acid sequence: CASSPRTSGASYNEQFF.

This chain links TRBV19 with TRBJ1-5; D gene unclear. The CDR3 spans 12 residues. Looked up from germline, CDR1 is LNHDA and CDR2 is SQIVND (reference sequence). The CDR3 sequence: CASGFGNQPQHF. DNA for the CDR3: TGTGCTAGTGGGTTCGGGAATCAGCCCCAGCATTTT.

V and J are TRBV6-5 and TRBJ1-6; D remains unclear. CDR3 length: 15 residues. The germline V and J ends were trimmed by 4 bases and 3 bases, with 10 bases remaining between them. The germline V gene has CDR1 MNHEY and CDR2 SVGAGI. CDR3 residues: CASSSFRIYNSPLHF. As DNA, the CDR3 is TGTGCCAGCAGTTCCTTTAGAATCTATAATTCACCCCTCCACTTT.

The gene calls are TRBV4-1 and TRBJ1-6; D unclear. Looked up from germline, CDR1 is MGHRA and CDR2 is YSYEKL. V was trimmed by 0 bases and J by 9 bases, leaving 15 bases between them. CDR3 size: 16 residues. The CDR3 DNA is TGCGCCAGCAGCCAAGATTTTACCGGGGAGAGTTCACCCCTCCACTTT. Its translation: CASSQDFTGESSPLHF.

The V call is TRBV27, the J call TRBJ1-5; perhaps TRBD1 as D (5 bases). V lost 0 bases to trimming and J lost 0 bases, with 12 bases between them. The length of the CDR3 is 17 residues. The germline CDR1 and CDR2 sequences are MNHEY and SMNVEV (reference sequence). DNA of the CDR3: TGTGCCAGCAGTTTATCGGCCGGGGGTCCTAGCAATCAGCCCCAGCATTTT. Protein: CASSLSAGGPSNQPQHF.

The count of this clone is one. This CDR3 reads CASSELGGARSEQFF. The DNA of the CDR3 is TGCGCCAGCAGCGAACTCGGGGGGGCCCGTTCTGAGCAGTTCTTC. The chain carries TRBV5-1 and TRBJ2-1; 8 nucleotides match TRBD2. Looked up from germline, CDR1 is SGHRS and CDR2 is YFSETQ. V lost 4 bases and J lost 9; bases outside the gene matches: 12. There are 15 residues in the CDR3.

As DNA, the CDR3 is TGTGCCAGCAGCTTATTCGGGGGCACTGAAGCTTTCTTT. Its protein product is CASSLFGGTEAFF. The J gene is TRBJ1-1, the V gene TRBV7-3, with a tentative D call TRBD1 (5 bases). The CDR3 contains 13 residues. V was trimmed by 2 bases and J by 4 bases, leaving 8 bases between them. CDR1 and CDR2 from the germline V gene are SGHTA and FQGTGA.

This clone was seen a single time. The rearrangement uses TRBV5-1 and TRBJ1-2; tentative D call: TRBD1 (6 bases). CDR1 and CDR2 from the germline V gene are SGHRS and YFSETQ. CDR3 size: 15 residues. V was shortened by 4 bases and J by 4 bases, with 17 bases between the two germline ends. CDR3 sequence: CASSPELPGVYGYTF. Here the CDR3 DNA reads TGCGCCAGCAGCCCTGAACTTCCAGGGGTCTATGGCTACACCTTC.